These 30 T cell receptor beta chains originate from one sample sequenced in a study of blood T cell repertoires in COVID-19. The table came from immunoSEQ multiplex PCR; TCRdb's copy has only in-frame clones and leaves some out. The sample carries 55,000 to 80,000 clones, around 85% recorded once. The sample taken for sequencing was peripheral blood. These receptors all come from a man aged 55 to 70 with acute or convalescent COVID-19.

The chain carries TRBV10-2 and TRBJ1-5, with 7 positions matching TRBD1. In germline, CDR1 is WSHSY, CDR2 SAAADI. The CDR3 length is 17 residues. V was pared by 2 bases and J by 2 bases, with 9 bases of the junction left unmatched. CDR3 amino acids: CASSEPRTGRGNQPQHF. DNA for the CDR3: TGCGCCAGCAGTGAGCCAAGGACAGGCAGGGGCAATCAGCCCCAGCATTTT.

The rearrangement joins TRBV3-1 (or the pseudogene TRBV3-2) to TRBJ2-3; 11 positions agree with TRBD2. Germline V gene sequence: CDR1 LGHDT, CDR2 YNNKEL (reference sequence). The CDR3 runs 16 residues. The V and J ends lost 0 bases and 5 bases, in that order; junction bases with no gene match: 4. CDR3 in DNA: TGTGCCAGCAGCCAAGATCGCCTAGCGGGAGGAGATACGCAGTATTTT. Translation gives CASSQDRLAGGDTQYF.

The rearrangement links TRBV2 to TRBJ2-1; 14 bases are a match to TRBD2. The CDR3 covers 15 residues. The V and J ends lost 2 bases and 9 bases, in that order; junction bases with no gene match: 3. Germline CDR1 is SNHLY and CDR2 is FYNNEI. This chain's CDR3 is CASSESGLAGGEQFF. The CDR3 DNA sequence: TGTGCCAGCAGTGAATCAGGACTAGCGGGAGGTGAGCAGTTCTTC.

V gene TRBV3-1 (or the pseudogene TRBV3-2) combines with J gene TRBJ2-2; the D gene is possibly TRBD2 (5 bases). In germline, CDR1 is LGHDT, CDR2 YNNKEL (reference sequence). The CDR3 is 13 residues long. V dropped 4 bases and J dropped 8 bases, with 11 bases sitting between them. The CDR3: CASSRTLAGELFF. DNA of the CDR3: TGTGCCAGCAGCCGGACTTTAGCAGGGGAGCTGTTTTTT.

J is TRBJ2-6 and V is TRBV27, with TRBD1 matching over 10 bases. The CDR3 spans 18 residues. Germline V lookup: CDR1 MNHEY, CDR2 SMNVEV (reference sequence). Trimming removed 5 bases from V and 3 bases from J; junction bases left unmatched: 10. CDR3 bases: TGTGCCAGCAGTCATTTGGGACAGGGGTTAAATGGGGCCAACGTCCTGACTTTC. As protein: CASSHLGQGLNGANVLTF.

This chain joins TRBV27 and TRBJ1-6; D unclear. The CDR3 spans 13 residues. Germline assignment: CDR1 MNHEY and CDR2 SMNVEV (reference sequence). Trimming pared 3 bases from V and 5 bases from J, leaving 5 bases between. The CDR3: CASSFRNNSPLHF. CDR3 coding DNA: TGTGCCAGCAGTTTTCGTAATAATTCACCCCTCCACTTT.

J is TRBJ1-5 and V is TRBV28; a possible D gene is TRBD1 (6 bases). There are 16 residues in the CDR3. Germline V CDR1 and CDR2: MDHEN, SYDVKM. Trimming took off 2 bases at V and 0 bases at J, with 11 bases between the two ends. The CDR3 is CASSLVRTASNQPQHF. The CDR3 coding sequence is TGTGCCAGCAGTTTAGTAAGGACAGCTAGCAATCAGCCCCAGCATTTT.

This chain links TRBV7-9 with TRBJ2-5, with TRBD1 matching over 7 bases. J was trimmed by 2 bases and V by 0 bases; bases with no gene match: 3. Per the germline V gene, CDR1 is SEHNR and CDR2 is FQNEAQ (reference sequence). The CDR3 loop spans 15 amino acids. The CDR3 protein is CASSLAGTEQETQYF. The CDR3 bases are TGTGCCAGCAGCTTAGCCGGGACAGAACAAGAGACCCAGTACTTC.

The V gene is TRBV6-4, the J gene TRBJ1-1; TRBD1 agrees at 9 bases. Germline CDR1 is MRHNA and CDR2 is SNTAGT. With V trimmed by 0 bases and J by 4 bases, 3 bases remained unmatched. The CDR3 is 15 residues long. The CDR3 DNA reads TGTGCCAGCAGTGACTCGACAGGGGGAGGCACTGAAGCTTTCTTT. Translation: CASSDSTGGGTEAFF.

CDR3 region: CASSQDILKYGYTF. CDR3 in DNA: TGTGCCAGCTCTCAGGACATACTAAAGTATGGCTACACCTTC. This chain uses TRBV5-6 with TRBJ1-2, with a possible D match to TRBD1 (5 bases). CDR1 and CDR2 from the germline V gene are SGHDT and YYEEEE. V lost 7 bases and J 5 bases, leaving 18 bases between the germline ends. The CDR3 runs to 14 residues.

The sample holds many counts of this clone. The chain is built from TRBV12-3 or TRBV12-4 and TRBJ1-1; D not resolved. The CDR3 has 13 amino acids. Trimming pared 2 bases from V and 1 base from J, leaving 5 bases between. Written as DNA, the CDR3 is TGTGCCAGCAGTTTACCGGGGAACACTGAAGCTTTCTTT. The encoded protein is CASSLPGNTEAFF.

This clone has a handful of counts. The rearrangement joins TRBV28 to TRBJ2-2; maybe TRBD2 (6 bases). V was pared by 2 bases and J by 3 bases, with 13 bases between. Per germline, CDR1 MDHEN and CDR2 SYDVKM. This CDR3 comprises 16 residues. CDR3 residues: CASSLRTPGDTGELFF. For the CDR3, the DNA is TGTGCCAGCAGTTTACGGACGCCGGGGGACACCGGGGAGCTGTTTTTT.

V usage is TRBV7-9 and J usage is TRBJ1-2, with TRBD1 as a possible D gene (5 bases). This CDR3 region has 13 residues. Trimming took 1 base from V and 4 from J, leaving 7 bases between them. The germline CDR1 and CDR2 sequences are SEHNR and FQNEAQ (reference sequence). This chain's CDR3 is CASSLGQSYGYTF. CDR3 nucleotide sequence: TGTGCCAGCAGCTTAGGACAGTCCTATGGCTACACCTTC. The entire variable domain, with the rest obtained from reference TRBV7-9 and TRBJ1-2, is as follows: DTGVSQNPRHKITKRGQNVTFRCDPISEHNRLYWYRQTLGQGPEFLTYFQNEAQLEKSRLLSDRFSAERPKGSFSTLEIQRTEQGDSAMYLCASSLGQSYGYTFGSGTRLTVV.

The chain has TRBV18 and TRBJ1-1; 7 bases line up with TRBD1. CDR1 and CDR2 (germline): KGHSH, LQKENI. V shed 4 bases and J 1 base; nucleotides not matched to a gene: 0. CDR3 size: 13 residues. For the CDR3, the DNA is TGTGCCAGCTCACAGGGGGCGAACACTGAAGCTTTCTTT. Its translation is CASSQGANTEAFF. Complete variable domain (other parts from reference TRBV18 and TRBJ1-1): NAGVMQNPRHLVRRRGQEARLRCSPMKGHSHVYWYRQLPEEGLKFMVYLQKENIIDESGMPKERFSAEFPKEGPSILRIQQVVRGDSAAYFCASSQGANTEAFFGQGTRLTVV.

This chain connects TRBV7-9 to TRBJ2-1, with 7 bases fitting TRBD1. Germline CDR1 is SEHNR and CDR2 is FQNEAQ (reference sequence). Unmatched junction bases numbered 18, after V lost 5 bases and J lost 2 bases. This CDR3 comprises 19 residues. CDR3 coding DNA: TGTGCCAGCAGCCCGGATGGGTACAGGGGCCCAAGAACCTACAATGAGCAGTTCTTC. Its protein is CASSPDGYRGPRTYNEQFF.

This clone turned up a few times. J is TRBJ1-3 and V is TRBV30, with a possible D match to TRBD1 (6 bases). CDR1 and CDR2 (germline): GTSNPN, SVGIG (reference sequence). V was cut by 3 bases and J by 2 bases, with 11 bases left in between. The CDR3 totals 14 residues. CDR3 amino acids: CAWREGGTGNTIYF. The CDR3 nucleotides read TGTGCCTGGAGGGAAGGGGGAACTGGAAACACCATATATTTT.

This clone showed up just once. This chain joins TRBV21-1 and TRBJ2-7; TRBD1 is taken as the D call from the table, unchecked against the DNA. TRBV21-1 is flagged as a pseudogene. CDR3 length: 14 residues. This chain's CDR3 is CASSKGRDSYEQYF. Here the CDR3 DNA reads TGTGCCAGCAGCAAAGGCAGGGATTCCTACGAGCAGTACTTC.

This chain joins TRBV4-3 and TRBJ2-1; tentatively, D is TRBD2 (6 bases). Between the trimmed V and J ends, which lost 2 bases and 7 bases, there was a span of 6 bases. The CDR3 sequence is 12 residues long. CDR1 and CDR2 (germline): LGHNA, YSLEER. Here the CDR3 reads CASSQSGNEQFF. DNA for the CDR3: TGCGCCAGCAGCCAAAGCGGGAATGAGCAGTTCTTC.

This chain joins TRBV7-2 and TRBJ1-2; D gene unclear. Germline lookup yields CDR1 SGHTA and CDR2 FQGNSA. Trimming took 5 bases from V and 4 from J, leaving 8 bases between them. The CDR3 has 12 residues. CDR3: CASSQSLYGYTF. DNA of the CDR3: TGTGCCAGCAGCCAAAGCCTCTATGGCTACACCTTC. Full variable domain (missing parts from reference TRBV7-2 and TRBJ1-2): GAGVSQSPSNKVTEKGKDVELRCDPISGHTALYWYRQSLGQGLEFLIYFQGNSAPDKSGLPSDRFSAERTGGSVSTLTIQRTQQEDSAVYLCASSQSLYGYTFGSGTRLTVV.

In this sample, this clone turned up a few times. This chain joins TRBV6-5 and TRBJ2-2, with TRBD2 matching over 7 bases. The trim removed 1 base at V and 7 bases at J, leaving 9 bases unmatched. The germline gives CDR1 MNHEY, CDR2 SVGAGI. The CDR3 is 16 residues long. CDR3 in DNA: TGTGCCAGCAGTTACTTCGGCGGGAGTATTATCGGGGAGCTGTTTTTT. This gives the protein CASSYFGGSIIGELFF.

This clone was seen more than once but under ten times. The chain combines TRBV28 with TRBJ1-2; D is ambiguous. The V end lost 4 bases, the J end lost 6 bases, and 36 bases lay between the germline ends. The germline V gene encodes CDR1 MDHEN and CDR2 SYDVKM. The CDR3 is made up of 21 amino acids. The DNA for the CDR3 is TGTGCCAGCAGTTCCCCTTGGACGGGAGACTCGTACCCCTTCGCCATCAATGGCTACACCTTC. Translated: CASSSPWTGDSYPFAINGYTF.

This clone was seen more than once but under ten times. This chain links TRBV19 with TRBJ1-2; no clear D. Germline V CDR1 and CDR2: LNHDA, SQIVND (reference sequence). The ends were cut back, 7 bases at V and 0 bases at J, with 6 bases in the middle. This CDR3 region has 12 residues. The CDR3 DNA reads TGTGCCAGTACGTCTTCTAACTATGGCTACACCTTC. Translation gives CASTSSNYGYTF.

The chain carries TRBV30 and TRBJ1-1, with TRBD1 identical over 9 bases. CDR3 size: 16 residues. Unmatched junction bases numbered 18, after V lost 1 base and J lost 12 bases. Per the germline V gene, CDR1 is GTSNPN and CDR2 is SVGIG (reference sequence). DNA for the CDR3: TGTGCCTGGAGTGCCAGAACAGGGGGCGCATATCTCGTGTCTTTCTTT. Translating it yields CAWSARTGGAYLVSFF.

This clone was recorded a few times. V is TRBV24-1 and J is TRBJ2-2, with D tentatively TRBD1 (5 bases). In germline, CDR1 is KGHDR, CDR2 SFDVKD. V was shortened by 12 bases and J by 2 bases, with 15 bases between the two germline ends. CDR3 length: 14 residues. The CDR3 sequence: CASSGQVNTGELFF. CDR3 DNA sequence: TGTGCCTCCTCAGGGCAGGTTAACACCGGGGAGCTGTTTTTT.

The sample holds a few counts of this clone. CDR3 bases: TGTGCCAGCAGCTCTCGGGGCGGGGGAGGCAATCAGCCCCAGCATTTT. Amino acids: CASSSRGGGGNQPQHF. The chain carries TRBV7-8 and TRBJ1-5; possible D gene TRBD1, 5 bases. CDR3 length: 16 residues. Trimming removed 4 bases at V and 2 bases at J, with 15 bases between. Per germline, CDR1 SGHVS and CDR2 FQNEAQ. Drawing the rest from reference TRBV7-8 and TRBJ1-5, the complete variable domain is GAGVSQSPRYKVAKRGQDVALRCDPISGHVSLFWYQQALGQGPEFLTYFQNEAQLDKSGLPSDRFFAERPEGSVSTLKIQRTQQEDSAVYLCASSSRGGGGNQPQHFGDGTRLSIL.

The chain joins TRBV3-1 (or the pseudogene TRBV3-2) to TRBJ1-5; D gene unclear. CDR3 length equals 14 residues. Trimming stripped 6 bases from V and 3 bases from J, with 12 bases between. Germline values: CDR1 LGHDT, CDR2 YNNKEL (reference sequence). This CDR3 is CASSLGRNNQPQHF. The DNA for the CDR3 is TGTGCCAGCAGTCTGGGCAGGAACAATCAGCCCCAGCATTTT.

This clone has just one count. Here the CDR3 reads CASSVSPPGAYGYTF. Here the CDR3 DNA reads TGTGCCAGCAGCGTTAGCCCCCCAGGGGCTTATGGCTACACCTTC. The V and J genes are TRBV7-9 and TRBJ1-2; the D gene is possibly TRBD1 (6 bases). Trimming took off 5 bases at V and 5 bases at J, with 18 bases between the two ends. The CDR3 runs to 15 residues. CDR1 and CDR2 (germline): SEHNR, FQNEAQ (reference sequence).

The chain has TRBV3-1 (or the pseudogene TRBV3-2) and TRBJ2-5; D gene unclear. Germline loops: CDR1 LGHDT, CDR2 YNNKEL (reference sequence). This CDR3 is built from 14 residues. Trimming stripped 1 base from V and 5 bases from J, with 11 bases between. CDR3 sequence (DNA): TGTGCCAGCAGCCAAGGGCGGCGCTTGGAGACCCAGTACTTC. This encodes CASSQGRRLETQYF.

The rearrangement joins TRBV9 to TRBJ2-1; TRBD2 matches 8 bases. The CDR3 consists of 16 residues. Germline CDR1 and CDR2: SGDLS and YYNGEE. V lost 0 bases, J lost 8 bases, and 10 bases stayed unmatched. The CDR3 DNA follows: TGTGCCAGCAGCGTAGTTGACGGGAGGGCCATGGATGAGCAGTTCTTC. It codes for CASSVVDGRAMDEQFF.

V usage is TRBV4-2 and J usage is TRBJ2-3, with 9 bases aligning to TRBD2. The CDR3 is made up of 17 amino acids. Trimming at V came to 1 base and at J to 2 bases, leaving 7 bases not matched to a gene. The V gene's germline CDR1 is LGHNA and CDR2 YNFKEQ. CDR3 DNA: TGTGCCAGCAGCCAAGGCTCTAGCGGGGCTGACACAGATACGCAGTATTTT. It yields the protein CASSQGSSGADTDTQYF.